This TCR beta chain was obtained from a study of blood T cell repertoires in COVID-19. Data came from immunoSEQ multiplex PCR; TCRdb stores just in-frame clones and leaves some out. The table shows roughly 220,000 clones, with 70% to 90% occurring only once. The CDR3 covers 17 residues. CDR1 and CDR2 (germline): SGHRS, YFSETQ. The J segment lost 0 bases and the V segment lost 0 bases, leaving 6 bases of the junction unmatched. The sequencing sample was made of PBMCs or T cells enriched from blood (not recorded which). The V and J genes are TRBV5-1 and TRBJ2-1; 7 positions agree with TRBD2. This clonotype originated in a woman aged 45 to 65 with acute COVID-19. This CDR3 reads CASSLEGRGSSYNEQFF. Here the CDR3 DNA reads TGCGCCAGCAGCTTGGAAGGTCGCGGGAGCTCCTACAATGAGCAGTTCTTC.